One sample yielded the 18 T cell receptor beta chains listed below, sequenced in a study of blood T cell repertoires in COVID-19. The assay was immunoSEQ multiplex PCR, and TCRdb's table has in-frame clones only and misses some. The table shows more than 45,000 clones, with 91% occurring only once. The source material was peripheral blood. All receptors come from a man aged 70-80 years with active COVID-19.

This chain connects TRBV30 to TRBJ1-6, with 9 bases identical to TRBD1. Germline V gene sequence: CDR1 GTSNPN, CDR2 SVGIG (reference sequence). The CDR3 length is 15 residues. With 2 bases clipped from V and 7 bases from J, the junction kept 6 bases outside the gene matches. The DNA of the CDR3 is TGTGCCTGGAGTTCAATTGACAGGGGGAATTCACCCCTCCACTTT. Translation: CAWSSIDRGNSPLHF.

This chain connects TRBV18 to TRBJ2-1; the D gene is possibly TRBD2 (6 bases). Trimming removed 6 bases at V and 3 bases at J, with 18 bases between. Germline V gene data show CDR1 as KGHSH and CDR2 as LQKENI. The CDR3 extends over 16 amino acids. The CDR3 DNA reads as TGTGCCAGCTCCCAAGCGGGTGGGGTAAACTACAATGAGCAGTTCTTC. Encoded protein: CASSQAGGVNYNEQFF. The full variable domain, its missing parts supplied by reference TRBV18 and TRBJ2-1, is NAGVMQNPRHLVRRRGQEARLRCSPMKGHSHVYWYRQLPEEGLKFMVYLQKENIIDESGMPKERFSAEFPKEGPSILRIQQVVRGDSAAYFCASSQAGGVNYNEQFFGPGTRLTVL.

This chain links TRBV5-6 with TRBJ2-2; D not certain. The germline V gene has CDR1 SGHDT and CDR2 YYEEEE. The CDR3 has 15 amino acids. V was trimmed by 4 bases and J by 2 bases, leaving 12 bases between them. CDR3 region: CASSPPQINTGELFF. DNA for the CDR3: TGTGCCAGCAGCCCCCCCCAGATAAACACCGGGGAGCTGTTTTTT.

CDR3 amino acids: CASSSTGNYGYTF. CDR3 nucleotides: TGCGCCAGCAGCTCGACAGGAAACTATGGCTACACCTTC. The chain is built from TRBV5-1 and TRBJ1-2; a possible D gene is TRBD1 (6 bases). CDR3 length: 13 residues. Germline values: CDR1 SGHRS, CDR2 YFSETQ. V lost 3 bases to trimming and J lost 2 bases, with 8 bases between them.

This chain uses TRBV5-4 with TRBJ1-2; D is possibly TRBD1 (6 bases). Germline V gene data show CDR1 as SGHNT and CDR2 as YYREEE (reference sequence). This CDR3 has 14 residues. Trimming left V 4 bases short and J 4 bases short, with 14 bases between. CDR3 sequence reads: CASSTVGQSYGYTF. DNA of the CDR3: TGTGCCAGCAGCACCGTAGGACAGAGCTATGGCTACACCTTC.

Only a few counts were recorded for this clone. This sequence joins TRBV7-9 and TRBJ2-2, with TRBD2 as a possible D gene (5 bases). V gave up 5 bases and J gave up 0 bases, with 13 bases separating them. The CDR3 runs 16 residues. In germline, CDR1 is SEHNR, CDR2 FQNEAQ (reference sequence). The CDR3 sequence: CASSARLSSNTGELFF. The CDR3 nucleotides are TGTGCCAGCAGCGCCAGACTAAGCTCGAACACCGGGGAGCTGTTTTTT.

This clone was found a few times. The chain couples TRBV10-1 to TRBJ1-1; D is possibly TRBD1 (5 bases). This CDR3 has 13 residues. Per the germline V gene, CDR1 is WNHNN and CDR2 is SYGVQD (reference sequence). V lost 5 bases to trimming and J lost 0 bases, with 7 bases between them. This CDR3 reads CASSKTVNTEAFF. CDR3 coding DNA: TGCGCCAGCAGTAAGACAGTGAACACTGAAGCTTTCTTT.

J is TRBJ1-5 and V is TRBV2; perhaps TRBD1 as D (5 bases). Per the germline V gene, CDR1 is SNHLY and CDR2 is FYNNEI. This CDR3 comprises 14 residues. The V end was cut by 5 bases, the J end by 3 bases, with 11 bases between. CDR3 residues: CASSQGGYNQPQHF. CDR3 nucleotide sequence: TGTGCCAGCAGTCAGGGAGGTTACAATCAGCCCCAGCATTTT.

The rearrangement joins TRBV3-1 (or the pseudogene TRBV3-2) to TRBJ1-2; TRBD1 matches 9 bases. The CDR3 is 16 residues long. Unmatched junction bases numbered 8, after V lost 1 base and J lost 5 bases. CDR1 and CDR2 (germline): LGHDT, YNNKEL (reference sequence). The CDR3 region has the DNA TGTGCCAGCAGCCAAGCCGGGACAGGGAATCTTTATGGCTACACCTTC. It encodes CASSQAGTGNLYGYTF.

The gene calls are TRBV2 and TRBJ2-7; 9 bases align to TRBD1. The V and J ends lost 5 bases and 0 bases, in that order; junction bases with no gene match: 8. The CDR3 has 16 residues. Germline CDR1 is SNHLY and CDR2 is FYNNEI. CDR3 amino acids: CASSPVDRGTSYEQYF. The CDR3 DNA is TGTGCCAGCAGTCCTGTTGACAGGGGGACCTCCTACGAGCAGTACTTC. The entire variable domain, with the rest obtained from reference TRBV2 and TRBJ2-7, is as follows: EPEVTQTPSHQVTQMGQEVILRCVPISNHLYFYWYRQILGQKVEFLVSFYNNEISEKSEIFDDQFSVERPDGSNFTLKIRSTKLEDSAMYFCASSPVDRGTSYEQYFGPGTRLTVT.

For the CDR3, the DNA is TGCGCCAGCAGCTTACGAAAGGACAGCTCTGGAAACACCATATATTTT. Its translation is CASSLRKDSSGNTIYF. V is TRBV4-1 and J is TRBJ1-3; possibly TRBD1 for D (6 bases). Germline CDR1 reads MGHRA; CDR2 reads YSYEKL. This CDR3 contains 16 residues. V gave up 5 bases and J gave up 0 bases, with 14 bases separating them.

V gene TRBV6-5 combines with J gene TRBJ1-1, with TRBD1 as a possible D gene (6 bases). The CDR3 is 12 residues long. The germline CDR1 and CDR2 sequences are MNHEY and SVGAGI. Between the trimmed V and J ends, which lost 4 bases and 5 bases, there was a span of 8 bases. The CDR3 DNA reads TGTGCCAGCAGTTTACAGGGAACTGAAGCTTTCTTT. Amino acids: CASSLQGTEAFF.

The chain uses TRBV7-3 and TRBJ2-3, with D possibly matching TRBD1 (5 bases). The CDR3 runs 14 residues. The V gene's germline CDR1 is SGHTA and CDR2 FQGTGA. V shed 5 bases and J shed 1 base, with 10 bases lying between them. CDR3 sequence: CASSGEGGTDTQYF. In DNA, the CDR3 is TGTGCCAGCAGCGGGGAAGGGGGCACAGATACGCAGTATTTT.

This chain links TRBV2 with TRBJ1-2; no reliable D call. CDR3 length: 11 residues. V lost 7 bases to trimming and J lost 6 bases, with 9 bases between them. Germline assignment: CDR1 SNHLY and CDR2 FYNNEI. CDR3 residues: CASTRQDGYTF. CDR3 DNA: TGTGCCAGCACCCGGCAGGATGGCTACACCTTC.

This chain uses TRBV6-5 with TRBJ1-2; D call uncertain. The CDR3 spans 13 residues. Germline-derived CDR1 and CDR2 are MNHEY and SVGAGI. Trimming left V 5 bases short and J 8 bases short, with 15 bases between. The CDR3 DNA sequence: TGTGCCAGCAGTCCTGAGGGAGGGCAAGGCTACACCTTC. Translating it yields CASSPEGGQGYTF.

The J gene is TRBJ2-3, the V gene TRBV7-2; D not certain. The CDR3 is 12 amino acids. Germline assignment: CDR1 SGHTA and CDR2 FQGNSA. Trimming took off 2 bases at V and 4 bases at J, with 4 bases between the two ends. The CDR3 reads CASSLFADTQYF. CDR3 in DNA: TGTGCCAGCAGCTTATTCGCAGATACGCAGTATTTT. Combining the CDR3 with reference TRBV7-2 and TRBJ2-3 gives the whole variable domain GAGVSQSPSNKVTEKGKDVELRCDPISGHTALYWYRQSLGQGLEFLIYFQGNSAPDKSGLPSDRFSAERTGGSVSTLTIQRTQQEDSAVYLCASSLFADTQYFGPGTRLTVL.

The gene calls are TRBV18 and TRBJ1-1; TRBD1 might be the D (6 bases). V was pared by 1 base and J by 1 base, with 7 bases between. The CDR3 length is 14 residues. CDR1 and CDR2 (germline): KGHSH, LQKENI. The CDR3 DNA follows: TGTGCCAGCTCACCACAGACAGGGAACACTGAAGCTTTCTTT. Amino acids: CASSPQTGNTEAFF.

The chain links TRBV6-6 to TRBJ1-1; TRBD1 might be the D (6 bases). This CDR3 contains 16 residues. V shed 6 bases and J shed 1 base, with 18 bases lying between them. The germline CDR1 and CDR2 sequences are MNHNY and SVGAGI (reference sequence). CDR3 sequence reads: CASSPSWGGENTEAFF. CDR3 DNA: TGTGCCAGCAGCCCCTCTTGGGGGGGCGAGAACACTGAAGCTTTCTTT.